This T cell receptor beta chain was obtained from a study of Ad26.COV2.S vaccination and SARS-CoV-2 variants. Study observations and caveats: People who got the vaccine or the placebo had similar non-spike TCR breadth. Higher spike-specific TCR breadth was found in vaccine recipients than in placebo recipients.

A note on this clone: What it binds is unknown.

Stated treatment: about 20 received Ad26.COV2.S at low or high dose, single or two shots; about 5 received placebo; per-sample allocation not given. Sampling happened 63 days after the first vaccine or placebo injection. Within Boston, the person who donated was an adult of 18-55 years. Per germline, CDR1 SNHLY and CDR2 FYNNEI. V gave up 3 bases and J gave up 0 bases, with 9 bases separating them. The CDR3 runs 15 residues. Data came from immunoSEQ multiplex PCR; TCRdb stores just in-frame clones and leaves some out. The data contain about 390,000 clones, 88% of them singletons. The TCR was taken from a person between 18 and 65 years old who received the Ad26.COV2.S COVID-19 vaccine or a placebo. The rearrangement joins TRBV2 to TRBJ2-1; D remains unclear. Sequencing used peripheral blood, obtained in a trial of Ad26.COV2.S vaccine versus placebo. The CDR3 sequence: CASSDALSSYNEQFF. CDR3 coding DNA: TGTGCCAGCAGTGATGCGTTGAGCTCCTACAATGAGCAGTTCTTC.